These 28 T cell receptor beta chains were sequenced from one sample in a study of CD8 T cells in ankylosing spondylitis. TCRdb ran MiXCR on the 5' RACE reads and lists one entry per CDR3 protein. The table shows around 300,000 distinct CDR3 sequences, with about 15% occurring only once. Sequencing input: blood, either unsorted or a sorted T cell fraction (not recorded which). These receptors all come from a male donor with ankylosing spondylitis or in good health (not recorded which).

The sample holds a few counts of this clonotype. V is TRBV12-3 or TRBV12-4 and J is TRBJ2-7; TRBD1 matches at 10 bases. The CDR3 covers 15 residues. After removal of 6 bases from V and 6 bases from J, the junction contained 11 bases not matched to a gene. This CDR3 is CASRPGTGEVAEQYF. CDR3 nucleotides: TGTGCCAGCAGGCCCGGGACAGGGGAGGTTGCCGAGCAGTACTTC.

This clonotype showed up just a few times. CDR3 region: CASSLDGGLLSEAFF. CDR3 bases: TGCGCCAGCAGCTTGGATGGGGGCTTGCTTTCTGAAGCTTTCTTT. V usage is TRBV5-1 and J usage is TRBJ1-1; TRBD1 is a possible D gene (6 bases). Per germline, CDR1 SGHRS and CDR2 YFSETQ. The ends were cut back, 0 bases at V and 6 bases at J, with 15 bases in the middle. CDR3 length: 15 amino acids.

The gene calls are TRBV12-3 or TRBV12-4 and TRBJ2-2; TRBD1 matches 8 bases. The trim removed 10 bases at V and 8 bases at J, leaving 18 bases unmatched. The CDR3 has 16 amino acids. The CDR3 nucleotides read TGTGCCACCCACGGGGGCAGGGGGCCGGTAAGAGGGGAGCTGTTTTTT. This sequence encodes CATHGGRGPVRGELFF.

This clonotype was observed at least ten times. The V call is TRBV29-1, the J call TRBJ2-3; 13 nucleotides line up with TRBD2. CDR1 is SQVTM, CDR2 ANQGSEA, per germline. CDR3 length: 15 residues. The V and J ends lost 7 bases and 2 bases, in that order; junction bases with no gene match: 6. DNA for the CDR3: TGCAGCGCCCGGACTAGCGGGAGCTCCACAGATACGCAGTATTTT. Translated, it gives CSARTSGSSTDTQYF.

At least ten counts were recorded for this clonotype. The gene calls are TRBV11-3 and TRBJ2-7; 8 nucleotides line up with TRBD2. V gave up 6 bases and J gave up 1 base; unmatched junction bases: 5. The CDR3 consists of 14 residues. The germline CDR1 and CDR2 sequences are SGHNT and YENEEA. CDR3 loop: CASSSTSGSYEQYF. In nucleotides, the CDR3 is TGTGCCAGCAGTTCTACTAGCGGTTCCTACGAGCAGTACTTC.

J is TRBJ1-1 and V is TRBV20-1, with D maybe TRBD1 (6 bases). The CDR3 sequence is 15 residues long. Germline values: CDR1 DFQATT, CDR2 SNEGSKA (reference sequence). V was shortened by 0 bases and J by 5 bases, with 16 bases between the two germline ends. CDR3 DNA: TGCAGTGCTAGAGACATACAAGGGGGGGGAACTGAAGCTTTCTTT. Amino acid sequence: CSARDIQGGGTEAFF.

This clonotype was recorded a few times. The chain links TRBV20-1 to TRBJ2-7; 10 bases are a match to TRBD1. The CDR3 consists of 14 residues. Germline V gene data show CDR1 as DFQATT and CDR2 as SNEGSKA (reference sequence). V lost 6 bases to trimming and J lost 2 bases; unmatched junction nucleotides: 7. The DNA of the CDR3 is TGCAGTGCAGCGGGACAGGGGAATCCCTACGAGCAGTACTTC. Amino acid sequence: CSAAGQGNPYEQYF.

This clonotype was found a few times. CDR3 loop: CASILRGAGELFF. CDR3 DNA sequence: TGTGCCAGCATCCTCCGGGGGGCCGGGGAGCTGTTTTTT. V gene TRBV6-2 or TRBV6-3 combines with J gene TRBJ2-2; TRBD2 agrees at 7 bases. Per the germline V gene, CDR1 is MNHEY and CDR2 is SVGEGT. The CDR3 contains 13 residues. The V and J ends lost 7 bases and 6 bases, in that order; junction bases with no gene match: 5.

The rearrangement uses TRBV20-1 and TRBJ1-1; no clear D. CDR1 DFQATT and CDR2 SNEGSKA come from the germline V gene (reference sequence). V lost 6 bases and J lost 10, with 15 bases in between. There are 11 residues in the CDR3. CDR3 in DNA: TGCAGTGCCATCGCGGAACAAGGAGCTTTCTTT. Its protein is CSAIAEQGAFF.

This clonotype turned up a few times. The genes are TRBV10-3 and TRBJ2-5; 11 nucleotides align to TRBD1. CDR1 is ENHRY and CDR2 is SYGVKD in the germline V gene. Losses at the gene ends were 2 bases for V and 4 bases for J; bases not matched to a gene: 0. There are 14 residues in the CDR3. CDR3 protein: CAISEGQGAETQYF. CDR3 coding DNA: TGTGCCATCAGTGAGGGACAGGGGGCAGAGACCCAGTACTTC.

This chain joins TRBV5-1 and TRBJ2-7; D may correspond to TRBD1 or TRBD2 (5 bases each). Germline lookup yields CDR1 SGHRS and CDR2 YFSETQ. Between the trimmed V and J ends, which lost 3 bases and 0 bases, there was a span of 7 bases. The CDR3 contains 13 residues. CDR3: CASSSGSSYEQYF. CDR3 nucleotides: TGCGCCAGCAGCTCAGGGAGCTCCTACGAGCAGTACTTC.

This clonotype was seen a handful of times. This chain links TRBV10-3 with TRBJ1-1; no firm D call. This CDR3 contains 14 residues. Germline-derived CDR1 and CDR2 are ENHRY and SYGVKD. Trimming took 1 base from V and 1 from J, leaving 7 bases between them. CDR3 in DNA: TGTGCCATCAGTGAGTTGCGGGAGAACACTGAAGCTTTCTTT. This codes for CAISELRENTEAFF.

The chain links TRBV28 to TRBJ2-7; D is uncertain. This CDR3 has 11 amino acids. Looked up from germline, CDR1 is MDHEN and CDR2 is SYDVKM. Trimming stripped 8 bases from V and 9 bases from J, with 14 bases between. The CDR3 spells CASVSQAVQYF. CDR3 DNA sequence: TGTGCCAGCGTCTCCCAAGCTGTGCAGTACTTC.

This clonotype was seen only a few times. CDR3 sequence reads: CASSLDGTAIEAFF. The CDR3 DNA sequence: TGTGCCAGCAGCTTAGATGGGACAGCGATTGAAGCTTTCTTT. V and J are TRBV7-9 and TRBJ1-1; TRBD1 agrees at 7 bases. The V gene end was trimmed by 1 base and the J gene end by 7 bases; junction bases not matched to a gene: 6. Germline V gene sequence: CDR1 SEHNR, CDR2 FQNEAQ (reference sequence). CDR3 length equals 14 residues. Drawing the rest from reference TRBV7-9 and TRBJ1-1, the complete variable domain is DTGVSQNPRHKITKRGQNVTFRCDPISEHNRLYWYRQTLGQGPEFLTYFQNEAQLEKSRLLSDRFSAERPKGSFSTLEIQRTEQGDSAMYLCASSLDGTAIEAFFGQGTRLTVV.

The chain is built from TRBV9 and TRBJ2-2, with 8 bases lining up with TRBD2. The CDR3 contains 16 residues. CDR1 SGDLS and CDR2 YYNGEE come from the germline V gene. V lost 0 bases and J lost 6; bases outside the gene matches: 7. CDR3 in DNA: TGTGCCAGCAGCGTAGGCTTGGTTAGCGGGGCCGGGGAGCTGTTTTTT. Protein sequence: CASSVGLVSGAGELFF.

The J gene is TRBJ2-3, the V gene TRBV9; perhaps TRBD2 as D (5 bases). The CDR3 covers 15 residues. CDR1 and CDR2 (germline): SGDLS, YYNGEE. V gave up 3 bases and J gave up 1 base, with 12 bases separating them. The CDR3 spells CASSERVGGTDTQYF. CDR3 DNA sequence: TGTGCCAGCAGCGAGAGGGTAGGCGGCACAGATACGCAGTATTTT.

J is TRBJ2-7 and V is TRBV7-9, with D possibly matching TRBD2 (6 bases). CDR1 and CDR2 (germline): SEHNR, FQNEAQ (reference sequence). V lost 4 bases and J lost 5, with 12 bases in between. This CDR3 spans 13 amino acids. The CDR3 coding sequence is TGTGCCAGCAGCTGGGTGGGACTCCACGAGCAGTACTTC. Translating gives CASSWVGLHEQYF.

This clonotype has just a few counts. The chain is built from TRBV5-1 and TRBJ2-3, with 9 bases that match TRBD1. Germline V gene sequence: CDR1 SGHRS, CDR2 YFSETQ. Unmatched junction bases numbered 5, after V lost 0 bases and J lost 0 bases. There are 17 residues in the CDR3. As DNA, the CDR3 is TGCGCCAGCAGCTTGGATACAGGGGGCTATAGCACAGATACGCAGTATTTT. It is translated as CASSLDTGGYSTDTQYF. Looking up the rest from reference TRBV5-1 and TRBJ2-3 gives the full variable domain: KAGVTQTPRYLIKTRGQQVTLSCSPISGHRSVSWYQQTPGQGLQFLFEYFSETQRNKGNFPGRFSGRQFSNSRSEMNVSTLELGDSALYLCASSLDTGGYSTDTQYFGPGTRLTVL.

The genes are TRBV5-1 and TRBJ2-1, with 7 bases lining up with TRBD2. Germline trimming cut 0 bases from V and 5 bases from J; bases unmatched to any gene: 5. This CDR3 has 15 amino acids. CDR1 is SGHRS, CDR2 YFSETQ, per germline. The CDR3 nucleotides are TGCGCCAGCAGCTTGGATTTCGGGAGGAACAATGAGCAGTTCTTC. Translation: CASSLDFGRNNEQFF.

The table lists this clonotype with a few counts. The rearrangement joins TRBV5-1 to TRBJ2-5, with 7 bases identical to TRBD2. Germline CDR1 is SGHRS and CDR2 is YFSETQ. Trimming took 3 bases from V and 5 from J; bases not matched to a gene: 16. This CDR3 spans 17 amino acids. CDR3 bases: TGCGCCAGCAGCTCTAACTTCGGTCGGGGGGAGTGGGAGACCCAGTACTTC. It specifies CASSSNFGRGEWETQYF.

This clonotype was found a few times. The CDR3 DNA follows: TGTGCCAGCAGCCAAGAACCTGGAAACACCATATATTTT. Translation: CASSQEPGNTIYF. V and J are TRBV3-1 and TRBJ1-3, with D hard to call. CDR1 and CDR2 from the germline V gene are LGHDT and YNNKEL (reference sequence). Between the trimmed V and J ends, which lost 0 bases and 2 bases, there was a span of 2 bases. CDR3 length: 13 amino acids.

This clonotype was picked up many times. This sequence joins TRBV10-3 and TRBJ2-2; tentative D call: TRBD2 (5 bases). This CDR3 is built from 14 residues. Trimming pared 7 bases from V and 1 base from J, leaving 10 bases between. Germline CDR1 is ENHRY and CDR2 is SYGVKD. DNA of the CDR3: TGTGCCATCACGGCGGAGGTGAACACCGGGGAGCTGTTTTTT. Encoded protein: CAITAEVNTGELFF.

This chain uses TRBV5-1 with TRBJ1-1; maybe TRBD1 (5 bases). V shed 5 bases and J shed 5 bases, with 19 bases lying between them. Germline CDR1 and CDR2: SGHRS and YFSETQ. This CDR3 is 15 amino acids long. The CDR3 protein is CASRVRSGDRTEAFF. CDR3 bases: TGCGCCAGCAGGGTTCGATCGGGGGATCGGACTGAAGCTTTCTTT.

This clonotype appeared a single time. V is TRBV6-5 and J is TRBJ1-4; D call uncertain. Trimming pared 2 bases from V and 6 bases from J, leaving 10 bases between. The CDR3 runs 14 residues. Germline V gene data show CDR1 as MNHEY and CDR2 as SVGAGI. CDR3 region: CASSYGPEDEKLFF. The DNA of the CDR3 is TGTGCCAGCAGTTACGGGCCAGAGGATGAAAAACTGTTTTTT.

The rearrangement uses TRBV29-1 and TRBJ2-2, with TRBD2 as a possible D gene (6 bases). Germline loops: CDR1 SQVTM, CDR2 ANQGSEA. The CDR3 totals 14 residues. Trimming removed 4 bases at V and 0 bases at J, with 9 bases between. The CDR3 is CSVGLAANTGELFF. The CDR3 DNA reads TGCAGCGTTGGGTTAGCGGCGAACACCGGGGAGCTGTTTTTT.

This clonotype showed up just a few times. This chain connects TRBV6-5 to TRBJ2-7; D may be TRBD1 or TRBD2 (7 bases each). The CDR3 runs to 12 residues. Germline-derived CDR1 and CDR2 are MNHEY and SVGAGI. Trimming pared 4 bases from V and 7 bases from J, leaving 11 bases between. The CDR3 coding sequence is TGTGCCAGCAGTTCCCAGGGGGGGGAGCAGTACTTC. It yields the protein CASSSQGGEQYF.

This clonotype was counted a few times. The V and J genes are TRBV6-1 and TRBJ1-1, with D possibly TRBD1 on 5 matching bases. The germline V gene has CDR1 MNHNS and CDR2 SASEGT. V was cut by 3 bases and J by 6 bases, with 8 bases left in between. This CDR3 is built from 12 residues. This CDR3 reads CASSENRPEAFF. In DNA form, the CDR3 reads TGTGCCAGCAGTGAGAACAGGCCTGAAGCTTTCTTT.

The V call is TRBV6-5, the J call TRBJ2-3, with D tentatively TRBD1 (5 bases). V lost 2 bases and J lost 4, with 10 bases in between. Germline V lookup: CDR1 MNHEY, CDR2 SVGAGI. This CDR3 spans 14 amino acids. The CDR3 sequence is CASSYRQGADTQYF. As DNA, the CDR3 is TGTGCCAGCAGTTACCGGCAGGGTGCAGATACGCAGTATTTT.